These T cell receptor beta chains were read from a single sample in a study of cytomegalovirus exposure and HLA in healthy donors. The protocol was immunoSEQ multiplex PCR, while the TCRdb copy is restricted to in-frame clones and leaves out a portion. The sample comprises 150,000 or so clones, around four fifths of which are singletons, and 1.5% to 2.5% rests with the top ten. The source material was PBMCs. Receptor source: a man aged 18 to 29 in good health and CMV-seronegative. Both conserved end residues are part of each CDR3. D genes are given only for firm matches. Not all rows give a size; the values are once, few, many and, for expanded clones, a class.

>TRBV18|TRBJ2-7|-|14|-
TGTGCCAGCTCAATGGGGGGAAGCTCCTACGAGCAGTACTTC
CASSMGGSSYEQYF
>TRBV6-1|TRBJ2-7|TRBD1|12|-
TGTGCCAGCAGTACCAGGGGGTACGAGCAGTACTTC
CASSTRGYEQYF
>TRBV19|TRBJ2-5|TRBD2|21|-
TGTGCCAGTAGCAAAACCCCCAAAGTTCTGGAGACTAGCGGGAGAGGGGAGACCCAGTACTTC
CASSKTPKVLETSGRGETQYF
>TRBV5-1|TRBJ2-7|-|12|-
TGCGCCAGCAGCTTGGTCGGGAACGAGCAGTACTTC
CASSLVGNEQYF
>TRBV6-4|TRBJ2-3|TRBD2|17|-
TGTGCCAGCAGCACCACTAGCGGGGGGGCAAGCACAGATACGCAGTATTTT
CASSTTSGGASTDTQYF
>TRBV9|TRBJ2-7|TRBD1|15|once
TGTGCCAGCAGCCCTACAGGGGGCGATTCCTACGAGCAGTACTTC
CASSPTGGDSYEQYF
>TRBV19|TRBJ2-1|TRBD2|15|-
TGTGCCAGTAGGACGAGCGGGGGGGCAACCAATGAGCAGTTCTTC
CASRTSGGATNEQFF
>TRBV5-1|TRBJ2-1|TRBD2|16|-
TGCGCCAGCAGCTTGGTAGCTAGCGGGTTCTACAATGAGCAGTTCTTC
CASSLVASGFYNEQFF
>TRBV9|TRBJ2-5|TRBD2|16|-
TGTGCCAGCAGCGTAGCTCCTACTAGCGGCCAAGAGACCCAGTACTTC
CASSVAPTSGQETQYF
>TRBV28|TRBJ2-5|TRBD2|15|-
TGTGCCAGCAGTTTAGGCGGGGGGTGGGTTGAGACCCAGTACTTC
CASSLGGGWVETQYF
>TRBV7-9|TRBJ1-3|-|14|-
TGTGTCAGCAGCTTAGCGGGGCAGGTTTCGGCCATATATTTT
CVSSLAGQVSAIYF
>TRBV10-3|TRBJ1-1|-|13|-
TGTGCCATCATGGCAGGGCTGAACACTGAAGCTTTCTTT
CAIMAGLNTEAFF
>TRBV29-1|TRBJ2-1|TRBD2|14|-
TGCAGCGTTGAAGTAAGCGGGATCGGGGTTGAGCAGTTCTTC
CSVEVSGIGVEQFF
>TRBV7-8|TRBJ1-4|TRBD1|16|once
TGTGCCAGCAGCTTATGGGGGACAGGGGGAATAGAAAAACTGTTTTTT
CASSLWGTGGIEKLFF